These T cell receptor beta chains were read from a single sample in a study of identifying expanded T cells in peripheral blood. TCRdb's table, derived via immunoSEQ multiplex PCR, lists solely in-frame clones and lacks some. The repertoire consists of 90,000 to 120,000 clones, with roughly 90% occurring once and the leading ten covering 15% to 20%. Sequencing used blood. All receptors derive from a person between 18 and 70 years old in good health. Both conserved end residues are trimmed from each CDR3. Fields, in order: J gene, V gene, CDR3 protein.

j_call: TRBJ2-3; v_call: TRBV6-5; cdr3_aa: ASSYNKRGGFDTQY
j_call: TRBJ2-7; v_call: TRBV30; cdr3_aa: AWSVPMGLGY
j_call: TRBJ1-1; v_call: TRBV6-1; cdr3_aa: ASSAGRLMNTEAF
j_call: TRBJ2-4; v_call: TRBV19; cdr3_aa: ASTLAGGPVGIQY
j_call: TRBJ1-1; v_call: TRBV7-2; cdr3_aa: ASSLGGPTEAF
j_call: TRBJ1-2; v_call: TRBV19; cdr3_aa: ASQGVGGGDYGYT
j_call: TRBJ1-1; v_call: TRBV5-4; cdr3_aa: ASSLDQFRSNTEAF
j_call: TRBJ1-1; v_call: TRBV2; cdr3_aa: ASRALQGATEAF
j_call: TRBJ2-7; v_call: TRBV6-5; cdr3_aa: ASSSLSYEQY
j_call: TRBJ1-2; v_call: TRBV29-1; cdr3_aa: SVEGQGGYGYT
j_call: .; v_call: TRBV5-4; cdr3_aa: ASSSSLTGVDEQY
j_call: TRBJ1-1; v_call: TRBV19; cdr3_aa: ASSLGAGTSEAF
j_call: TRBJ2-7; v_call: TRBV2; cdr3_aa: ASRGSASEQY
j_call: TRBJ1-5; v_call: TRBV5-6; cdr3_aa: ASSLGPSLSNQPQH
j_call: TRBJ1-2; v_call: TRBV5-4; cdr3_aa: ASSSKGQGGRGYT
j_call: TRBJ1-2; v_call: TRBV9; cdr3_aa: ASSAGLGTAVGYT
j_call: TRBJ1-2; v_call: TRBV10-3; cdr3_aa: AISEREGYGYT
j_call: TRBJ1-5; v_call: TRBV30; cdr3_aa: AWSRGDNQPQH
j_call: TRBJ2-7; v_call: TRBV10-3; cdr3_aa: AISETNEGAEQY
j_call: TRBJ2-7; v_call: TRBV5-6; cdr3_aa: ASSLGSGYEQY
j_call: TRBJ2-2; v_call: TRBV5-1; cdr3_aa: ASSLEGGAGELF
j_call: TRBJ1-2; v_call: TRBV6-5; cdr3_aa: ASSYGVGYT
j_call: TRBJ1-1; v_call: TRBV13; cdr3_aa: ASSLLNTEAF